The 29 T cell receptor beta chains below all came from one sample that was sequenced in a study of naive and memory T cell subsets. The library had UMIs added by 3' ligation of an oligonucleotide to TCR cDNA. The SP2 primer and nested alpha and beta constant region primers amplified ligated cDNA in four rounds. TCRdb ran MiXCR on the 5' RACE reads and lists one entry per CDR3 protein. The sample has roughly 62,000 distinct CDR3 sequences, approximately 6.6% seen once. The origin of the receptors is a male donor in good health.

V is TRBV29-1 and J is TRBJ2-3; possibly TRBD1 for D (6 bases). Germline CDR1 and CDR2: SQVTM and ANQGSEA. The CDR3 runs to 15 residues. Between the trimmed V and J ends, which lost 0 bases and 1 base, there was a span of 11 bases. CDR3 in amino acids: CSVEDRRQGTDTQYF. The CDR3 nucleotides read TGCAGCGTTGAAGATCGGCGACAGGGCACAGATACGCAGTATTTT.

This clonotype was seen many times. The chain combines TRBV5-1 with TRBJ1-1, with D possibly matching TRBD1 (5 bases). The CDR3 contains 15 residues. Trimming took off 4 bases at V and 1 base at J, with 14 bases between the two ends. From germline, CDR1 is SGHRS and CDR2 YFSETQ. The CDR3 is CASSPSAGRNTEAFF. The CDR3 nucleotides read TGCGCCAGCAGCCCGTCGGCAGGGCGGAACACTGAAGCTTTCTTT.

This clonotype was counted many times. The chain employs TRBV7-2 and TRBJ1-5; TRBD1 agrees at 7 bases. The germline V gene has CDR1 SGHTA and CDR2 FQGNSA. V was clipped by 5 bases and J by 0 bases; unmatched bases: 10. This CDR3 region has 17 residues. The CDR3 DNA reads as TGTGCCAGCAGCCGCACCGGGACAGTCCTTAGCAATCAGCCCCAGCATTTT. Protein: CASSRTGTVLSNQPQHF.

This clonotype was seen ten or more times. This rearrangement joins TRBV20-1 to TRBJ2-1; TRBD2 agrees at 9 bases. Germline CDR1 DFQATT, CDR2 SNEGSKA (reference sequence). This CDR3 region has 15 residues. V was pared by 6 bases and J by 3 bases, with 9 bases of the junction left unmatched. The CDR3 DNA reads as TGCAGTGCCACCCTTGGCGGGAGGGACTACAATGAGCAGTTCTTC. Protein: CSATLGGRDYNEQFF.

CDR3 DNA sequence: TGTGCCAGCAGCCAGAACCGGGCCGGCACCGGGGAGCTGTTTTTT. Its protein product is CASSQNRAGTGELFF. The V and J genes are TRBV7-8 and TRBJ2-2, with D unclear. Trimming cost V 5 bases and J 4 bases, with 14 bases left between them. The V gene's germline CDR1 is SGHVS and CDR2 FQNEAQ. The CDR3 spans 15 residues.

The J gene is TRBJ1-4, the V gene TRBV2; 9 bases fit TRBD1. The CDR3 is made up of 17 amino acids. J gave up 3 bases and V 8 bases, and 13 bases lay outside the gene matches. CDR1 SNHLY and CDR2 FYNNEI come from the germline V gene. The CDR3 loop is CASDNPGTGRANEKLFF. In DNA form, the CDR3 reads TGTGCCAGCGACAATCCCGGGACAGGGCGAGCTAATGAAAAACTGTTTTTT.

This clonotype was found a few times. The chain has TRBV29-1 and TRBJ1-1, with D tentatively TRBD1 (5 bases). CDR1 SQVTM and CDR2 ANQGSEA come from the germline V gene. The V end was cut by 7 bases, the J end by 7 bases, with 19 bases between. The CDR3 covers 13 residues. The CDR3 sequence: CSADGHEAFEAFF. DNA for the CDR3: TGCAGCGCCGACGGACACGAAGCCTTTGAAGCTTTCTTT.

The V gene is TRBV20-1, the J gene TRBJ2-7; 9 positions agree with TRBD2. Germline assignment: CDR1 DFQATT and CDR2 SNEGSKA (reference sequence). The CDR3 runs to 14 residues. V lost 5 bases and J lost 0; bases outside the gene matches: 5. CDR3 in amino acids: CSARKTSGSYEQYF. The DNA of the CDR3 is TGCAGTGCTCGGAAGACTAGCGGCTCCTACGAGCAGTACTTC.

This clonotype came up a few times. V usage is TRBV7-9 and J usage is TRBJ2-2, with 8 positions matching TRBD2. Germline trimming cut 2 bases from V and 3 bases from J; bases unmatched to any gene: 8. The CDR3 loop spans 17 amino acids. Germline V CDR1 and CDR2: SEHNR, FQNEAQ (reference sequence). The CDR3 DNA reads as TGTGCCAGCAGCTTAAAGGAGCGGGGGTCGGACACCGGGGAGCTGTTTTTT. Residues: CASSLKERGSDTGELFF.

This clonotype was picked up many times. This rearrangement joins TRBV28 to TRBJ2-5, with 10 positions matching TRBD2. The V gene end was trimmed by 5 bases and the J gene end by 4 bases; junction bases not matched to a gene: 10. This CDR3 has 16 amino acids. Germline V lookup: CDR1 MDHEN, CDR2 SYDVKM. The CDR3 DNA reads as TGTGCCAGCAGTGTCAATCTAGCGGGAGTAGTAGAGACCCAGTACTTC. Translated, it gives CASSVNLAGVVETQYF.

This clonotype was seen repeatedly, ten times or more. V usage is TRBV6-5 and J usage is TRBJ2-7, with D possibly matching TRBD2 (7 bases). The CDR3 contains 13 residues. Between the trimmed V and J ends, which lost 7 bases and 6 bases, there was a span of 16 bases. Germline V gene data show CDR1 as MNHEY and CDR2 as SVGAGI. CDR3 sequence (DNA): TGTGCCAGCAAGGGAGGGGGGGCCGGCGAGCAGTACTTC. Encoded protein: CASKGGGAGEQYF.

This clonotype occurred once. CDR3 DNA sequence: TGCAGCGTTGAGTCGACTCCCTTTAGGGGGCAGTACTTC. This translates into CSVESTPFRGQYF. The genes are TRBV29-1 and TRBJ2-7, with D possibly TRBD1 on 5 matching bases. From germline, CDR1 is SQVTM and CDR2 ANQGSEA. V was trimmed by 3 bases and J by 9 bases, leaving 18 bases between them. This CDR3 contains 13 residues.

This clonotype was detected only a few times. The chain combines TRBV13 with TRBJ2-1; D remains ambiguous. Germline V CDR1 and CDR2: PRHDT, FYEKMQ (reference sequence). This CDR3 comprises 16 residues. V lost 8 bases and J lost 1, with 18 bases in between. For the CDR3, the DNA is TGTGCCAGCCACGAACTAAGTAGCCCTTCCTACAATGAGCAGTTCTTC. It is translated as CASHELSSPSYNEQFF.

Concerning this clonotype itself: This clone may be a read error of a much larger clone one base away. Written as DNA, the CDR3 is TGCAGTGCTAGGATCCCGCTAGCGGTTCCAAGCTCCTACAATGAGAAGTTCTTC. Translated, it gives CSARIPLAVPSSYNEKFF. The chain has TRBV20-1 and TRBJ2-1, with 7 positions matching TRBD2. CDR3 length equals 18 residues. CDR1 and CDR2 from the germline V gene are DFQATT and SNEGSKA (reference sequence).

The chain has TRBV4-1 and TRBJ1-2; D perhaps matches TRBD1 (5 bases). V dropped 0 bases and J dropped 5 bases, with 13 bases sitting between them. This CDR3 is built from 15 residues. Germline V gives CDR1 MGHRA, CDR2 YSYEKL. The CDR3 bases are TGCGCCAGCAGCCAAGAGGGGGGGACGACTTATGGCTACACCTTC. Protein product: CASSQEGGTTYGYTF.

The sample holds many counts of this clonotype. The chain recombines TRBV5-1 with TRBJ2-7; 15 nucleotides agree with TRBD2. The CDR3 contains 17 residues. V gave up 3 bases and J gave up 6 bases; unmatched junction bases: 10. CDR1 and CDR2 from the germline V gene are SGHRS and YFSETQ. CDR3 residues: CASSSLGRTSGRGEQYF. For the CDR3, the DNA is TGCGCCAGCAGCTCACTAGGACGGACTAGCGGGAGGGGCGAGCAGTACTTC.

This clonotype was counted a few times. The chain uses TRBV29-1 and TRBJ2-2, with D perhaps TRBD1 or TRBD2 (5 bases each). The length of the CDR3 is 13 residues. CDR1 and CDR2 from the germline V gene are SQVTM and ANQGSEA. Deletions cut 5 bases from V and 4 bases from J, with 11 bases between. For the CDR3, the DNA is TGCAGCGTTCCGGGGACCGCCACCGGGGAGCTGTTTTTT. As protein: CSVPGTATGELFF.

This clonotype was picked up many times. This chain connects TRBV2 to TRBJ2-5; 8 bases align to TRBD2. Trimming cost V 7 bases and J 0 bases; bases outside gene matches: 7. The CDR3 has 15 amino acids. Germline V gene data show CDR1 as SNHLY and CDR2 as FYNNEI. CDR3 DNA sequence: TGTGCCAGCACCGGAATAGCGGGGAACCAAGAGACCCAGTACTTC. Protein product: CASTGIAGNQETQYF.

Ten or more counts support this clonotype. The CDR3 sequence: CASSTGNTEAFF. The CDR3 DNA sequence: TGTGCCAGCAGTACGGGGAACACTGAAGCTTTCTTT. The gene calls are TRBV27 and TRBJ1-1; no definite D call. The V end was cut by 5 bases, the J end by 1 base, with 5 bases between. The CDR3 extends over 12 amino acids. The germline V gene encodes CDR1 MNHEY and CDR2 SMNVEV (reference sequence).

This chain joins TRBV29-1 and TRBJ2-5, with 12 bases identical to TRBD2. CDR1 and CDR2 (germline): SQVTM, ANQGSEA. CDR3 length equals 17 residues. V lost 4 bases, J lost 4 bases, and 13 bases stayed unmatched. The CDR3 protein is CSVGGGLWTSGVETQYF. The CDR3 nucleotides are TGCAGCGTTGGAGGGGGATTGTGGACTAGCGGGGTAGAGACCCAGTACTTC.

This clonotype was observed many times. This chain joins TRBV13 and TRBJ2-6, with D unresolved. The CDR3 length is 15 residues. Trimming took off 4 bases at V and 1 base at J, with 8 bases between the two ends. Germline-derived CDR1 and CDR2 are PRHDT and FYEKMQ (reference sequence). CDR3 sequence: CASSSRVSGANVLTF. The DNA of the CDR3 is TGTGCCAGCAGCTCAAGGGTATCTGGGGCCAACGTCCTGACTTTC.

This clonotype was recorded many times. The chain combines TRBV6-5 with TRBJ2-7, with 9 positions matching TRBD1. Per the germline V gene, CDR1 is MNHEY and CDR2 is SVGAGI. The length of the CDR3 is 15 residues. V lost 2 bases, J lost 0 bases, and 2 bases stayed unmatched. The CDR3 region has the DNA TGTGCCAGCAGTTACCGGACAGGGGACTCCTACGAGCAGTACTTC. This gives the protein CASSYRTGDSYEQYF.

The V gene is TRBV5-1, the J gene TRBJ2-1; the D gene is possibly TRBD1 (6 bases). V lost 2 bases, J lost 9 bases, and 12 bases lay in between. CDR3 length: 13 residues. CDR1 is SGHRS, CDR2 YFSETQ, per germline. CDR3 bases: TGCGCCAGCAGCTTTGACAGGTTCGGTGAGCAGTTCTTC. Translating it yields CASSFDRFGEQFF.

At least ten counts were recorded for this clonotype. The rearrangement links TRBV20-1 to TRBJ1-4; 9 bases align to TRBD1. The CDR3 extends over 16 amino acids. After removal of 3 bases from V and 7 bases from J, the junction contained 12 bases not matched to a gene. The germline CDR1 and CDR2 sequences are DFQATT and SNEGSKA (reference sequence). CDR3 coding DNA: TGCAGTGCTAGCGCCACAGGGACAGGGAAGGGTGAAAAACTGTTTTTT. Residues: CSASATGTGKGEKLFF.

This clonotype was seen more than once but under ten times. The genes are TRBV5-1 and TRBJ2-3; 9 bases fit TRBD2. This CDR3 is built from 17 residues. Unmatched junction bases numbered 6, after V lost 0 bases and J lost 1 base. The germline gives CDR1 SGHRS, CDR2 YFSETQ. The CDR3 sequence: CASSLGIAGDRTDTQYF. DNA for the CDR3: TGCGCCAGCAGCTTGGGGATAGCGGGGGACCGCACAGATACGCAGTATTTT.

This chain links TRBV29-1 with TRBJ1-4; no reliable D call. The V end was cut by 8 bases, the J end by 0 bases, with 10 bases between. Germline loops: CDR1 SQVTM, CDR2 ANQGSEA. The length of the CDR3 is 13 residues. The CDR3 DNA sequence: TGCAGCACGAAAGGATCAACTAATGAAAAACTGTTTTTT. Protein product: CSTKGSTNEKLFF.

This clonotype has a count of ten or more. V gene TRBV6-6 combines with J gene TRBJ1-2, with 10 bases matching TRBD1. Losses at the gene ends were 5 bases for V and 7 bases for J; bases not matched to a gene: 7. The germline gives CDR1 MNHNY, CDR2 SVGAGI (reference sequence). The CDR3 loop spans 14 amino acids. The chain's CDR3 is CASSRGTGESGYTF. The CDR3 DNA reads as TGTGCCAGCAGTCGAGGGACAGGGGAGAGTGGCTACACCTTC.

The chain carries TRBV20-1 and TRBJ1-1; D call uncertain. V was cut by 5 bases and J by 4 bases, with 17 bases left in between. CDR1 and CDR2 from the germline V gene are DFQATT and SNEGSKA (reference sequence). This CDR3 comprises 14 residues. The CDR3 is CSAPLLGVGTEAFF. The CDR3, as DNA: TGCAGTGCTCCTCTTCTCGGGGTGGGCACTGAAGCTTTCTTT.

This clonotype was seen a handful of times. This chain links TRBV20-1 with TRBJ2-2; D might be TRBD2 (5 bases). The V end was cut by 0 bases, the J end by 5 bases, with 10 bases between. The germline V gene encodes CDR1 DFQATT and CDR2 SNEGSKA (reference sequence). The CDR3 is 14 amino acids. In DNA, the CDR3 is TGCAGTGCTAGAGACGGGGTGGGTACCGGGGAGCTGTTTTTT. As protein: CSARDGVGTGELFF.